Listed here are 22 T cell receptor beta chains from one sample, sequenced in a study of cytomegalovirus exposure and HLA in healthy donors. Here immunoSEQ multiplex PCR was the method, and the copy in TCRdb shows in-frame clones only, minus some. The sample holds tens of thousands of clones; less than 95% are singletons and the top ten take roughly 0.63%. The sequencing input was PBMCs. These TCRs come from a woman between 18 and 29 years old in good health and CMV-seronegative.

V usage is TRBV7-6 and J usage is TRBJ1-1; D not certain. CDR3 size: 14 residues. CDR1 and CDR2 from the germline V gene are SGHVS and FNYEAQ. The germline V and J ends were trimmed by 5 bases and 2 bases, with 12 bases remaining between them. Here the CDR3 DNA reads TGTGCCAGCAGCCTCCGAGCGATTAACACTGAAGCTTTCTTT. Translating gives CASSLRAINTEAFF.

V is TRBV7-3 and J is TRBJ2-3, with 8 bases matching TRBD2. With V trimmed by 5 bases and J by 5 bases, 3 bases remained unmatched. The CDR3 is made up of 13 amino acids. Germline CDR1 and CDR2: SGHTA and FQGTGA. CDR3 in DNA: TGTGCCAGCAGCGAGCGGGGGAGAGATACGCAGTATTTT. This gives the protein CASSERGRDTQYF.

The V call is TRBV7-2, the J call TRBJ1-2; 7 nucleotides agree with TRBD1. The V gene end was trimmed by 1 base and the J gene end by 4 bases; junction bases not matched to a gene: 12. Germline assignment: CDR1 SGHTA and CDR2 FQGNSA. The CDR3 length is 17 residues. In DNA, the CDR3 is TGTGCCAGCAGCTTAGGTACCGGGACAGTTAACGGCTATGGCTACACCTTC. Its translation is CASSLGTGTVNGYGYTF.

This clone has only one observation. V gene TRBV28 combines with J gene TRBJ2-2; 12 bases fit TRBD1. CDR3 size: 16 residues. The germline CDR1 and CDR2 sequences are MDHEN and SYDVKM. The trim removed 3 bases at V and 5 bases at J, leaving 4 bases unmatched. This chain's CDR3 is CASSFGTGGRTGELFF. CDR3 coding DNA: TGTGCCAGCAGTTTCGGGACAGGGGGCCGTACCGGGGAGCTGTTTTTT.

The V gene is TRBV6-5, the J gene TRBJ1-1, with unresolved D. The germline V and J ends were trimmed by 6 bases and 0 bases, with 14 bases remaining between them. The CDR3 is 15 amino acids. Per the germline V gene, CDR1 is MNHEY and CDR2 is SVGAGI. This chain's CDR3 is CASSRRRRMNTEAFF. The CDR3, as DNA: TGTGCCAGCAGCCGCCGGAGGAGAATGAACACTGAAGCTTTCTTT.

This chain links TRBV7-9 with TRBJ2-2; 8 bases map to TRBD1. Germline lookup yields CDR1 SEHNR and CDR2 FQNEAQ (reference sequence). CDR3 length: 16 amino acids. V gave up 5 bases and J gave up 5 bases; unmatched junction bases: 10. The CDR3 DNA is TGTGCCAGCAGCACGTCGGACAGGGCTTTTACCGGGGAGCTGTTTTTT. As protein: CASSTSDRAFTGELFF.

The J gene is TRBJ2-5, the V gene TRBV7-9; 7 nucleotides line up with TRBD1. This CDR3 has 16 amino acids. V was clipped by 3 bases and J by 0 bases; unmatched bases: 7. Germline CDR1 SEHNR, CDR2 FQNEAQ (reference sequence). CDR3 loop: CASSFSQTGHQETQYF. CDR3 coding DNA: TGTGCCAGCAGCTTCAGCCAGACAGGGCACCAAGAGACCCAGTACTTC. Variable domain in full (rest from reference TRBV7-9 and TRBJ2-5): DTGVSQNPRHKITKRGQNVTFRCDPISEHNRLYWYRQTLGQGPEFLTYFQNEAQLEKSRLLSDRFSAERPKGSFSTLEIQRTEQGDSAMYLCASSFSQTGHQETQYFGPGTRLLVL.

This chain's CDR3 is CASSFRRGGRTDTQYF. The CDR3 DNA reads TGTGCCAGCAGCTTTAGGCGGGGGGGCCGCACAGATACGCAGTATTTT. The V call is TRBV11-3, the J call TRBJ2-3, with 9 bases lining up with TRBD2. V lost 3 bases, J lost 1 base, and 5 bases stayed unmatched. The CDR3 contains 16 residues. Germline V gene data show CDR1 as SGHNT and CDR2 as YENEEA. Complete variable domain (other parts from reference TRBV11-3 and TRBJ2-3): EAGVVQSPRYKIIEKKQPVAFWCNPISGHNTLYWYLQNLGQGPELLIRYENEEAVDDSQLPKDRFSAERLKGVDSTLKIQPAELGDSAVYLCASSFRRGGRTDTQYFGPGTRLTVL.

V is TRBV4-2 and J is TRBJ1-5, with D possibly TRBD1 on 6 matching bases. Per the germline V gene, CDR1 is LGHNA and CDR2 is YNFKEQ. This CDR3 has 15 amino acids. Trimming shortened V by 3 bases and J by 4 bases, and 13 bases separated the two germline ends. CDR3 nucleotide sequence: TGTGCCAGCAGCCAGGCCGGGGGGCAGAATCAGCCCCAGCATTTT. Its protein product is CASSQAGGQNQPQHF.

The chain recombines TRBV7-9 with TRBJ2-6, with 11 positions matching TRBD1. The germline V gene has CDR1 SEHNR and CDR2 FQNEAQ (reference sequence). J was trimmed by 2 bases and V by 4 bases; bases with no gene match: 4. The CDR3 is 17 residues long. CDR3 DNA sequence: TGTGCCAGCAGCTCCCCGGGACAGGGGGCTGGGGCCAACGTCCTGACTTTC. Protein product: CASSSPGQGAGANVLTF.

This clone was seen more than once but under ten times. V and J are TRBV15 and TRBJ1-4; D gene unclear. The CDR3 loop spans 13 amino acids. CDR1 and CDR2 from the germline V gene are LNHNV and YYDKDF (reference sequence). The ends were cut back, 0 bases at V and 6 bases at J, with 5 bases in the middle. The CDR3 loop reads CATSRDSYEKLFF. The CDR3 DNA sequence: TGTGCCACCAGCAGAGATTCATATGAAAAACTGTTTTTT.

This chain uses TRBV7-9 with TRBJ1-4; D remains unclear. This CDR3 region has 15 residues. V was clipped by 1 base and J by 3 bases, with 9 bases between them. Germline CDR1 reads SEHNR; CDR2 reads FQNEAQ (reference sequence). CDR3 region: CASSLVSGANEKLFF. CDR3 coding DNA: TGTGCCAGCAGCTTAGTGTCCGGGGCTAATGAAAAACTGTTTTTT. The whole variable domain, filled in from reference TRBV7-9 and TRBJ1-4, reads DTGVSQNPRHKITKRGQNVTFRCDPISEHNRLYWYRQTLGQGPEFLTYFQNEAQLEKSRLLSDRFSAERPKGSFSTLEIQRTEQGDSAMYLCASSLVSGANEKLFFGSGTQLSVL.

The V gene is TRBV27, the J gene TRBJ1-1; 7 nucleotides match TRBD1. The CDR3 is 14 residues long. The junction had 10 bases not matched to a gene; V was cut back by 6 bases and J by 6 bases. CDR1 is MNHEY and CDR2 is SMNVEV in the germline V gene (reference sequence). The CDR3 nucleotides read TGTGCCAGCAGCCTACTCGGACAGGCCGCTGAAGCTTTCTTT. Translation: CASSLLGQAAEAFF.

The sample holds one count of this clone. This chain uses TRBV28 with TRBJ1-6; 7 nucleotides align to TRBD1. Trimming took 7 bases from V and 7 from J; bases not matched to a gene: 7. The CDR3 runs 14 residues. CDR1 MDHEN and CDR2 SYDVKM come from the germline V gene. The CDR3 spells CASNTGTANSPLHF. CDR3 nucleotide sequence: TGTGCCAGCAATACCGGGACAGCAAATTCACCCCTCCACTTT.

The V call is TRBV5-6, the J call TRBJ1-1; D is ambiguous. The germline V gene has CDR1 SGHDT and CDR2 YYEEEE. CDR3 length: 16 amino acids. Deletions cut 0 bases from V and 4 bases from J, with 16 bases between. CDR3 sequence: CASSLAWEGAGTEAFF. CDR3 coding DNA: TGTGCCAGCAGCTTGGCGTGGGAGGGCGCCGGCACTGAAGCTTTCTTT.

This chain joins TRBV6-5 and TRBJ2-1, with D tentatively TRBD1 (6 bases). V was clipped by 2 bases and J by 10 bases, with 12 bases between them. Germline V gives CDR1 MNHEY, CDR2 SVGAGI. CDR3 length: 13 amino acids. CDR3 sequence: CASSYTTRGEQFF. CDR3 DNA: TGTGCCAGCAGTTACACGACCAGGGGAGAGCAGTTCTTC.

The CDR3 region is CASSLAGAGSNQPQHF. The CDR3 DNA is TGTGCCAGCAGCTTAGCGGGGGCGGGTAGCAATCAGCCCCAGCATTTT. The chain combines TRBV7-9 with TRBJ1-5, with a tentative D call TRBD1 (6 bases). The CDR3 sequence is 16 residues long. Trimming shortened V by 0 bases and J by 0 bases, and 9 bases separated the two germline ends. Germline lookup yields CDR1 SEHNR and CDR2 FQNEAQ (reference sequence).

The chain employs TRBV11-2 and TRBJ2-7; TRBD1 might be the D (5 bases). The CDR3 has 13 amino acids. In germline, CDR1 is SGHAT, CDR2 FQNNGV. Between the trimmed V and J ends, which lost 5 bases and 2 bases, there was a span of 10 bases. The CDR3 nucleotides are TGTGCCAGCAGCCAGGGTGGGACCTACGAGCAGTACTTC. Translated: CASSQGGTYEQYF.

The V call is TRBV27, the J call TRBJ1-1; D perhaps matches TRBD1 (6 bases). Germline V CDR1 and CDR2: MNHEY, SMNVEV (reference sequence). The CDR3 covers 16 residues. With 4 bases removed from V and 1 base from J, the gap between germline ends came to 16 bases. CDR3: CASSSAFQGRNTEAFF. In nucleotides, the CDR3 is TGTGCCAGCAGTTCTGCCTTCCAGGGGCGGAACACTGAAGCTTTCTTT.

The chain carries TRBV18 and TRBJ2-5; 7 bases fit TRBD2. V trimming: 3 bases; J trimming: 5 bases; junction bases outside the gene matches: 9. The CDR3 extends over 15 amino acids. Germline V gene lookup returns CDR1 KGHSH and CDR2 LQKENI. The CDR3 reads CASSPLDGGSETQYF. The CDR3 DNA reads TGTGCCAGCTCACCCTTGGACGGGGGGTCGGAGACCCAGTACTTC.

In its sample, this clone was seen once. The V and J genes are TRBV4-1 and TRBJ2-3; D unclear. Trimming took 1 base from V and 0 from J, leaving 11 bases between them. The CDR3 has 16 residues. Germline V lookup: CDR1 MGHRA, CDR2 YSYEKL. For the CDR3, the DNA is TGCGCCAGCAGCCAAGCCCCCCCGGGTAGCACAGATACGCAGTATTTT. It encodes CASSQAPPGSTDTQYF.

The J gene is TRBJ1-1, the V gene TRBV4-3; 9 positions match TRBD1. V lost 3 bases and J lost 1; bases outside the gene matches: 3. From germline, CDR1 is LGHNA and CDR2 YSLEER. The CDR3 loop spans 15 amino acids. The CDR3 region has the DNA TGCGCCAGCAGCCACCCGGGACAGGGGAACACTGAAGCTTTCTTT. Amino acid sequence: CASSHPGQGNTEAFF.